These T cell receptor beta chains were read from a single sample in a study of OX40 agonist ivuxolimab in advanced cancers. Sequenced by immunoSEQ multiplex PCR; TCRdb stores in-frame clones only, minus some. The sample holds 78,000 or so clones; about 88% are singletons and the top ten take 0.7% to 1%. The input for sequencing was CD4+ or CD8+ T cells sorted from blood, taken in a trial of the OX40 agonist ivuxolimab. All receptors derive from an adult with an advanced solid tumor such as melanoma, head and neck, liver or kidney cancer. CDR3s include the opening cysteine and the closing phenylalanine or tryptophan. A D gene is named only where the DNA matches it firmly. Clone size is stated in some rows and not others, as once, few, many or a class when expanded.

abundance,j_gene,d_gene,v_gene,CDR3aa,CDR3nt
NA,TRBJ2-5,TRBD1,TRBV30,CAWSVRDRGKTQYF,TGTGCCTGGAGTGTACGAGACAGGGGAAAGACCCAGTACTTC
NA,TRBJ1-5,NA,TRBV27,CASSPRTNQPQHF,TGTGCCAGCAGTCCCCGTACCAATCAGCCCCAGCATTTT
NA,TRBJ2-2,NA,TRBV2,CASSASAATGELFF,TGTGCCAGCAGTGCCTCGGCAGCCACCGGGGAGCTGTTTTTT
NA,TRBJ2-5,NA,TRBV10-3,CAISESETQYF,TGTGCCATCAGTGAGTCAGAGACCCAGTACTTC
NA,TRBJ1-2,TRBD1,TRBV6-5,CASSYGRGLLGYGYTF,TGTGCCAGCAGTTACGGCAGGGGGCTGCTCGGCTATGGCTACACCTTC
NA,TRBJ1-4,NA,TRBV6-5,CASSFGHKEKLFF,TGTGCCAGCAGTTTTGGACATAAGGAAAAACTGTTTTTT
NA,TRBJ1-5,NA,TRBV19,CASSIETQPQHF,TGTGCCAGTAGTATCGAGACTCAGCCCCAGCATTTT
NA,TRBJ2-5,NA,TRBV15,CATSRDFAGETQYF,TGTGCCACCAGCAGAGACTTTGCGGGAGAGACCCAGTACTTC
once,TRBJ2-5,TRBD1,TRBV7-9,CASNLGTGKETQYF,TGTGCCAGCAACCTCGGGACAGGGAAAGAGACCCAGTACTTC
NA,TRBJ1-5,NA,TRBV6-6,CASSPNQPQHF,TGTGCCAGCAGTCCGAATCAGCCCCAGCATTTT
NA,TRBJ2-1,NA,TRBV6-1,CASSESRRGLYNEQFF,TGTGCCAGCAGTGAATCGAGGAGAGGACTATACAATGAGCAGTTCTTC
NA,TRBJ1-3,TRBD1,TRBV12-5,CASGLGQGGVNTIYF,TGTGCTAGTGGTTTGGGACAGGGTGGTGTAAACACCATATATTTT
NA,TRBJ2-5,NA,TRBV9,CASSTRGSRGRETQYF,TGTGCCAGCAGCACCCGGGGGTCCCGCGGTCGGGAGACCCAGTACTTC
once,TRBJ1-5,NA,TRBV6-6,CASSQAYSNQPQHF,TGTGCCAGCAGTCAGGCATATAGCAATCAGCCCCAGCATTTT
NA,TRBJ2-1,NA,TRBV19,CASREAGRSSYNEQFF,TGTGCCAGTAGGGAGGCGGGACGGAGCTCCTACAATGAGCAGTTCTTC
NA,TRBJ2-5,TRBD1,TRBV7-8,CASSARTGPETQYF,TGTGCCAGCAGCGCCAGGACAGGTCCAGAGACCCAGTACTTC
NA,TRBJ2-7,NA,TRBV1,CTSSQVETSGYEQYF,TGCACCAGCAGCCAAGTCGAGACTAGCGGTTACGAGCAGTACTTC
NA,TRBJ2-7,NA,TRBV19,CASSGDRTPYEQYF,TGTGCCAGTAGTGGAGACAGGACGCCCTACGAGCAGTACTTC
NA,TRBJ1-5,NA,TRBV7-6,CASSRGAGGQPQHF,TGTGCCAGCAGCAGGGGGGCTGGGGGTCAGCCCCAGCATTTT
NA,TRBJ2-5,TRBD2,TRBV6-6,CASRATSGSFETQYF,TGTGCCAGCAGGGCGACTAGCGGGAGTTTTGAGACCCAGTACTTC
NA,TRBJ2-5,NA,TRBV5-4,CASSLAAGSWRETQYF,TGTGCCAGCAGCTTGGCTGCAGGGTCTTGGCGAGAGACCCAGTACTTC
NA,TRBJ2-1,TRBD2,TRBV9,CASSVTSGGYNEQFF,TGTGCCAGCAGCGTAACTAGCGGGGGTTACAATGAGCAGTTCTTC
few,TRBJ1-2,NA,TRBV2,CASSFPGYQGYTF,TGTGCCAGCAGTTTTCCGGGATACCAAGGCTACACCTTC
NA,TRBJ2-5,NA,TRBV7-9,CASSLQGVETQYF,TGTGCCAGCAGCCTCCAGGGTGTGGAGACCCAGTACTTC
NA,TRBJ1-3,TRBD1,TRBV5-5,CASSLGQGGSGNTIYF,TGTGCCAGCAGCTTAGGACAGGGTGGCTCTGGAAACACCATATATTTT
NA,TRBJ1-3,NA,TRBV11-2,CASRDSGNTIYF,TGTGCCAGCAGGGACTCTGGAAACACCATATATTTT